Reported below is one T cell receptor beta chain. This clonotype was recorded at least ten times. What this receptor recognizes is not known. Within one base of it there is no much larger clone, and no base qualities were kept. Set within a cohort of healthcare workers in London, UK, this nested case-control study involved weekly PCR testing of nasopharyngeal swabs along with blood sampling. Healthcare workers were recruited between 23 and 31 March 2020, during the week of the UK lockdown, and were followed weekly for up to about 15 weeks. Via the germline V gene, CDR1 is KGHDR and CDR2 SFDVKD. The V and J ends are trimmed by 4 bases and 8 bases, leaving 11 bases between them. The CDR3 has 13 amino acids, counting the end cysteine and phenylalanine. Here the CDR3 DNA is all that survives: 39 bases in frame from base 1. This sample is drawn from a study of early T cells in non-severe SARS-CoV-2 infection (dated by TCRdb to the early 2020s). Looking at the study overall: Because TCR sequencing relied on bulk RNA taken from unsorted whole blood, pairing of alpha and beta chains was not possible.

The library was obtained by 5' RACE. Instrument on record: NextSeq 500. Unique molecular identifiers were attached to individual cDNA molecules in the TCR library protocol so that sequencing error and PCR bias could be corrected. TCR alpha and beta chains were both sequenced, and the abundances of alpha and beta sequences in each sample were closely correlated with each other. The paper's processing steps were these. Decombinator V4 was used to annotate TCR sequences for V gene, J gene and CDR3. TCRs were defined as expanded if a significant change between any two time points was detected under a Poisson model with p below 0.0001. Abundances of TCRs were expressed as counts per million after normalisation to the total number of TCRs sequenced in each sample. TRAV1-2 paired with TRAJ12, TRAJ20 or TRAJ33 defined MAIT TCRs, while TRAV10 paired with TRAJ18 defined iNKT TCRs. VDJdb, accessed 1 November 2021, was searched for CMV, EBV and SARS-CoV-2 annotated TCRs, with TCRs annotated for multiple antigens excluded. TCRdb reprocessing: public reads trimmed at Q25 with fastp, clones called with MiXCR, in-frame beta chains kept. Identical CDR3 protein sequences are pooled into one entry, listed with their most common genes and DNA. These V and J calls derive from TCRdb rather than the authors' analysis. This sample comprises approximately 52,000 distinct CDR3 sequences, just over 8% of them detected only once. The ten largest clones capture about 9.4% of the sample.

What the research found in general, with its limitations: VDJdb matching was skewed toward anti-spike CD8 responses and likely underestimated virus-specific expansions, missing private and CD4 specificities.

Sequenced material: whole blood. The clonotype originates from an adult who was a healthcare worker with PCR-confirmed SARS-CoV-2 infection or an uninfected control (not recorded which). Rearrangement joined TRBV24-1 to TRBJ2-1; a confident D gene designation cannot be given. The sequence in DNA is TGTGCCACCAGTGAGCCTGCCTTCCATGAGCAGTTCTTC. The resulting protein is CATSEPAFHEQFF.